A selection of T cell receptor beta chains follows, all from one sample in a study of read filtering for tumor transcriptome and immune sequencing. MiXCR was run by TCRdb on the reads, yielding one entry per CDR3 protein. The table has some 130,000 distinct CDR3 sequences, approximately 13% seen once. The sequencing sample was made of a population of CD138-negative cells sorted from bone marrow. The receptor set was obtained from a donor at least 40 years old with multiple myeloma. The CDR3 runs from the conserved cysteine through the conserved F or W. Fields, in order: CDR3 protein, CDR3 DNA, clone size, V gene, D gene, J gene. A D gene is named only where the DNA matches it firmly. Only some rows state a clone size, as once, few, many or a class for expanded clones.

CASSQSSSYNEQFF | TGCGCCAGCAGTCAATCGAGCTCCTACAATGAGCAGTTCTTC | few | TRBV23-1 | NA | TRBJ2-1
CSARLGVNEQFF | TGCAGTGCTAGACTAGGAGTCAATGAGCAGTTCTTC | many | TRBV20-1 | NA | TRBJ2-1
CASSRTGQLFF | TGTGCCAGCAGTAGGACCGGGCAGCTGTTTTTT | few | TRBV6-1 | NA | TRBJ2-2
CASSSGLAGVDTQYF | TGTGCCAGCAGCTCCGGACTAGCGGGAGTAGATACGCAGTATTTT | many | TRBV7-9 | TRBD2 | TRBJ2-3
CASSQAPGTHYEQYF | TGTGCCAGCAGCCAAGCCCCGGGCACGCATTACGAGCAGTACTTC | NA | TRBV3-1 | NA | TRBJ2-7
CASSFRWGAQRSGANVLTF | TGTGCCAGCAGCTTTCGTTGGGGGGCGCAACGGTCTGGGGCCAACGTCCTGACTTTC | many | TRBV11-3 | NA | TRBJ2-6
CASGPPAPLCYGYTF | TGTGCTAGTGGTCCCCCTGCGCCTTTATGTTATGGCTACACCTTC | few | TRBV12-5 | NA | TRBJ1-2
CASSPYVAGAYNEQFF | TGTGCCAGCAGCCCGTATGTTGCGGGAGCATACAATGAGCAGTTCTTC | many | TRBV7-3 | TRBD2 | TRBJ2-1
CASSYAPGRGQTGELFF | TGTGCCAGCAGTTACGCCCCGGGCAGGGGGCAAACCGGGGAGCTGTTTTTT | NA | TRBV6-2/TRBV6-3 | TRBD1 | TRBJ2-2
CAWSTQPHNEQFF | TGTGCCTGGAGTACCCAACCGCATAATGAGCAGTTCTTC | many | TRBV30 | NA | TRBJ2-1
CAISDQGQDGNEQFF | TGTGCCATCAGTGACCAAGGACAGGATGGAAATGAGCAGTTCTTC | many | TRBV10-3 | TRBD1 | TRBJ2-1
CASSLGLFYEQYF | TGTGCCAGCAGTTTGGGACTATTCTACGAGCAGTACTTC | many | TRBV12-3/TRBV12-4 | TRBD2 | TRBJ2-7
CSVLRDTQYF | TGCAGCGTTTTGCGAGATACGCAGTATTTT | many | TRBV29-1 | NA | TRBJ2-3
CAISAQTGGSGAHNEQFF | TGTGCCATCAGTGCCCAAACCGGGGGTAGCGGGGCTCACAATGAGCAGTTCTTC | many | TRBV10-3 | TRBD2 | TRBJ2-1
CASSTLRSTSTDTQYF | TGTGCCAGTAGCACTCTACGAAGCACTAGCACAGATACGCAGTATTTT | many | TRBV19 | NA | TRBJ2-3
CASSARTGTEAFF | TGCGCCAGCAGCGCCCGGACGGGAACTGAAGCTTTCTTT | NA | TRBV5-1 | NA | TRBJ1-1
CASSLGGGHEQFF | TGCGCCAGCAGCTTGGGAGGGGGCCATGAGCAGTTCTTC | many | TRBV5-1 | TRBD1 | TRBJ2-1
CASSLIQDTEAFF | TGCGCCAGCAGCTTAATCCAGGACACTGAAGCTTTCTTT | many | TRBV5-1 | NA | TRBJ1-1
CAIRLGQEQETQYF | TGTGCCATCAGACTCGGACAGGAACAAGAGACCCAGTACTTC | many | TRBV10-3 | TRBD1 | TRBJ2-5
CASSQADRSEQYF | TGCGCCAGCAGCCAAGCCGACAGGAGCGAGCAGTACTTC | many | TRBV4-1 | NA | TRBJ2-7
CASSSGTHSSGANVLTF | TGTGCCAGCAGTTCCGGGACCCATTCCTCTGGGGCCAACGTCCTGACTTTC | NA | TRBV7-3 | NA | TRBJ2-6
CASSSKGGESYNEQFF | TGTGCCAGCAGCTCCAAGGGCGGGGAGAGCTACAATGAGCAGTTCTTC | few | TRBV7-2 | NA | TRBJ2-1
CASSLGISDEQFF | TGTGCCAGCAGCTTGGGGATCAGCGATGAGCAGTTCTTC | many | TRBV5-4 | NA | TRBJ2-1
CASSAILGKTQYF | TGTGCCAGCAGCGCAATCCTTGGGAAGACCCAGTACTTC | many | TRBV9 | NA | TRBJ2-5
CASSQTAGRHGYTF | TGTGCCAGCAGCCAAACTGCCGGTCGCCATGGCTACACCTTC | many | TRBV3-1 | NA | TRBJ1-2
CSASSMTSGSTYEQYF | TGCAGTGCTAGTTCGATGACTAGCGGGAGTACCTACGAGCAGTACTTC | many | TRBV20-1 | TRBD2 | TRBJ2-7
CASRRRETQYF | TGTGCCAGCAGGAGGCGGGAGACCCAGTACTTC | NA | TRBV3-1 | NA | TRBJ2-5
CASSPSLAGVGYNEQFF | TGCGCCAGCAGCCCCTCGCTAGCGGGAGTGGGGTACAATGAGCAGTTCTTC | NA | TRBV4-3 | TRBD2 | TRBJ2-1
CASSPEGRVFSYEQYF | TGTGCCAGCAGCCCCGAGGGACGGGTGTTCTCCTACGAGCAGTACTTC | NA | TRBV5-1 | NA | TRBJ2-7
CASSARQPGLAGVKDEQFF | TGTGCCAGTAGTGCTAGACAACCTGGACTAGCGGGAGTTAAAGATGAGCAGTTCTTC | many | TRBV19 | TRBD2 | TRBJ2-1
CASSQEVHSRAGELFF | TGTGCCAGCAGCCAAGAGGTGCACTCCCGGGCCGGGGAGCTGTTTTTT | many | TRBV4-2 | NA | TRBJ2-2
CASSPSTSGRADTQYF | TGTGCCAGCAGTCCTTCAACTAGCGGGAGGGCTGATACGCAGTATTTT | many | TRBV6-2/TRBV6-3 | TRBD2 | TRBJ2-3
CASSLGGQTSGRANEQFF | TGCGCCAGCAGCTTGGGGGGACAGACTAGCGGGAGGGCCAATGAGCAGTTCTTC | many | TRBV5-1 | TRBD2 | TRBJ2-1
CASSEDGFYEQYF | TGCGCCAGCAGTGAGGACGGATTCTACGAGCAGTACTTC | many | TRBV10-2 | NA | TRBJ2-7
CASSQVWGDTEAFF | TGCGCCAGCAGCCAAGTGTGGGGCGACACTGAAGCTTTCTTT | many | TRBV4-1 | NA | TRBJ1-1
CARRTGGEETQYF | TGCGCCAGAAGGACAGGGGGCGAGGAGACCCAGTACTTC | many | TRBV5-1 | TRBD1 | TRBJ2-5
CASSPGGSRTEAFF | TGTGCCAGCAGCCCGGGGGGTTCGCGCACTGAAGCTTTCTTT | few | TRBV7-2 | NA | TRBJ1-1
CASSPLRASGSFRNEQFF | TGCGCCAGCAGCCCCCTTCGGGCTAGCGGGAGTTTTAGGAATGAGCAGTTCTTC | many | TRBV4-3 | TRBD2 | TRBJ2-1
CASSPEGGNTEAFF | TGTGCCAGCAGCCCAGAAGGCGGGAACACTGAAGCTTTCTTT | many | TRBV9 | NA | TRBJ1-1
CSARGTSVLWGSYNEQFF | TGCAGTGCTAGAGGGACTAGCGTGTTGTGGGGCTCCTACAATGAGCAGTTCTTC | many | TRBV20-1 | TRBD2 | TRBJ2-1
CASSEAEPGLAGSYNEQFF | TGTGCCAGCAGTGAAGCGGAGCCGGGACTAGCGGGCTCCTACAATGAGCAGTTCTTC | many | TRBV2 | TRBD2 | TRBJ2-1